Each of the 26 T cell receptor beta chains below was sequenced from the same sample in a study of Ad26.COV2.S vaccination and SARS-CoV-2 variants. Treatment described: around 19 received Ad26.COV2.S at low or high dose, single or two shots; 5 received placebo; per-sample allocation not given. On day 63 after the first injection, vaccine and placebo recipients gave samples. Clones were sequenced by immunoSEQ multiplex PCR, and TCRdb holds only the in-frame ones, with some missing. The sample has around 450,000 clones, about 90% seen once. Sequencing used peripheral blood, obtained in a trial of Ad26.COV2.S vaccine versus placebo. The receptors here all came from a person aged 18 to 65 who received the Ad26.COV2.S COVID-19 vaccine or a placebo.

This clone appeared once. The rearrangement uses TRBV7-9 and TRBJ2-3; no definite D call. Germline values: CDR1 SEHNR, CDR2 FQNEAQ (reference sequence). The CDR3 extends over 15 amino acids. V lost 5 bases, J lost 0 bases, and 12 bases lay in between. The CDR3 coding sequence is TGTGCCAGCAGCCCCAAGGTCCAGAGCACAGATACGCAGTATTTT. Its protein is CASSPKVQSTDTQYF.

This clone has just one count. V usage is TRBV5-4 and J usage is TRBJ2-5, with 10 nucleotides matching TRBD1. J gave up 5 bases and V 3 bases, and 10 bases lay outside the gene matches. The CDR3 length is 16 residues. Germline V gene sequence: CDR1 SGHNT, CDR2 YYREEE (reference sequence). This chain's CDR3 is CASSSRQGALRETQYF. CDR3 nucleotide sequence: TGTGCCAGCAGCTCGAGACAGGGGGCGTTGCGGGAGACCCAGTACTTC.

This clone appeared many times. V usage is TRBV28 and J usage is TRBJ2-3; 9 nucleotides align to TRBD2. The ends lost 3 bases at V and 11 bases at J; junction bases unmatched: 0. CDR3 length: 11 residues. Germline V lookup: CDR1 MDHEN, CDR2 SYDVKM. The chain's CDR3 is CASSLTSGQYF. The CDR3 region has the DNA TGTGCCAGCAGTTTGACTAGCGGGCAGTATTTT.

The table lists this clone with a few counts. The V gene is TRBV15, the J gene TRBJ1-5, with no clear D. Germline V gene data show CDR1 as LNHNV and CDR2 as YYDKDF (reference sequence). The CDR3 covers 12 residues. Trimming pared 9 bases from V and 0 bases from J, leaving 6 bases between. The CDR3 protein is CATRDSNQPQHF. The CDR3 region has the DNA TGTGCCACGAGGGATAGCAATCAGCCCCAGCATTTT. The complete variable domain, with remaining parts taken from reference TRBV15 and TRBJ1-5, reads DAMVIQNPRYQVTQFGKPVTLSCSQTLNHNVMYWYQQKSSQAPKLLFHYYDKDFNNEADTPDNFQSRRPNTSFCFLDIRSPGLGDTAMYLCATRDSNQPQHFGDGTRLSIL.

The chain has TRBV7-3 and TRBJ2-5; no definite D call. Germline CDR1 reads SGHTA; CDR2 reads FQGTGA. Trimming shortened V by 4 bases and J by 3 bases, and 9 bases separated the two germline ends. This CDR3 contains 13 residues. The CDR3 bases are TGTGCCAGCAGCTCTCTTGGCGAAGAGACCCAGTACTTC. It yields the protein CASSSLGEETQYF.

The chain links TRBV10-3 to TRBJ2-3, with D perhaps TRBD1 or TRBD2 (5 bases each). V lost 4 bases and J lost 6, with 11 bases in between. Germline V gene data show CDR1 as ENHRY and CDR2 as SYGVKD. The CDR3 has 13 residues. The CDR3 nucleotides are TGTGCCATCAGTGGTGTCGAGGGGGATACGCAGTATTTT. Its translation is CAISGVEGDTQYF.

The chain employs TRBV6-5 and TRBJ2-7, with D perhaps TRBD2 (5 bases). V dropped 0 bases and J dropped 6 bases, with 9 bases sitting between them. In germline, CDR1 is MNHEY, CDR2 SVGAGI. CDR3 length equals 13 residues. The CDR3 DNA reads TGTGCCAGCAGTTACTCGAGAAGCGGCGAGCAGTACTTC. As protein: CASSYSRSGEQYF.

Only a few counts were recorded for this clone. The chain carries TRBV7-9 and TRBJ2-5; D is uncertain. This CDR3 region has 13 residues. V shed 5 bases and J shed 3 bases, with 10 bases lying between them. Looked up from germline, CDR1 is SEHNR and CDR2 is FQNEAQ (reference sequence). This CDR3 reads CASSLSLEETQYF. CDR3 sequence (DNA): TGTGCCAGCAGCCTGTCCCTTGAAGAGACCCAGTACTTC.

This chain joins TRBV27 and TRBJ2-7; D is ambiguous. The V and J ends lost 3 bases and 3 bases respectively, with 9 bases between them. The germline V gene encodes CDR1 MNHEY and CDR2 SMNVEV (reference sequence). The CDR3 sequence is 13 residues long. CDR3 sequence reads: CASSFAENYEQYF. As DNA, the CDR3 is TGTGCCAGCAGTTTTGCTGAAAACTACGAGCAGTACTTC.

The chain employs TRBV5-1 and TRBJ2-2; 11 bases align to TRBD2. The CDR3 has 15 residues. Trimming took 4 bases from V and 5 from J; bases not matched to a gene: 4. The germline CDR1 and CDR2 sequences are SGHRS and YFSETQ. The CDR3 region has the DNA TGCGCCAGCAGCCGTAGGACTAGCGGGACCGGGGAGCTGTTTTTT. Protein sequence: CASSRRTSGTGELFF.

V gene TRBV5-3 combines with J gene TRBJ2-1, with D perhaps matching TRBD2 (5 bases). TRBV5-3 is placed among ORFs of uncertain function. Trimming removed 4 bases at V and 10 bases at J, with 12 bases between. CDR3 length: 12 amino acids. The CDR3 nucleotides read TGTGCCAGAAGCGCCCGGACTGAAGAGCAGTTCTTC. Protein product: CARSARTEEQFF.

The rearrangement joins TRBV5-4 to TRBJ2-5, with a possible D match to TRBD1 (6 bases). Trimming pared 1 base from V and 4 bases from J, leaving 14 bases between. CDR1 is SGHNT, CDR2 YYREEE, per germline (reference sequence). This CDR3 is 15 amino acids long. The DNA for the CDR3 is TGTGCCAGCAGCTTGCAGGGGCGTTTGGGAGAGACCCAGTACTTC. It is translated as CASSLQGRLGETQYF.

The chain employs TRBV6-6 and TRBJ2-3, with D perhaps matching TRBD1 (6 bases). The CDR3 covers 15 residues. Germline CDR1 and CDR2: MNHNY and SVGAGI (reference sequence). V lost 7 bases and J lost 3, with 17 bases in between. The CDR3 coding sequence is TGTGCCAGCAATCACAGGGTAGATTGGACAGATACGCAGTATTTT. As protein: CASNHRVDWTDTQYF.

The chain uses TRBV30 and TRBJ1-5; D is uncertain. Trimming took 0 bases from V and 3 from J, leaving 12 bases between them. Germline V gives CDR1 GTSNPN, CDR2 SVGIG (reference sequence). CDR3 length: 15 residues. CDR3: CAWSVKGSYNQPQHF. Written as DNA, the CDR3 is TGTGCCTGGAGTGTAAAGGGTTCCTACAATCAGCCCCAGCATTTT.

This clone was counted a single time. The chain combines TRBV30 with TRBJ1-4, with 9 bases fitting TRBD1. The CDR3 is 14 residues long. Germline V gene lookup returns CDR1 GTSNPN and CDR2 SVGIG (reference sequence). V was pared by 4 bases and J by 8 bases, with 8 bases of the junction left unmatched. The CDR3 DNA reads as TGTGCCTGGAATCCCGGGACAGGGCGAGAAAAACTGTTTTTT. Protein product: CAWNPGTGREKLFF.

The chain uses TRBV3-1 (or the pseudogene TRBV3-2) and TRBJ2-3, with a weak D call TRBD1 (5 bases). The CDR3 extends over 16 amino acids. The V and J ends lost 5 bases and 5 bases respectively, with 20 bases between them. CDR1 LGHDT and CDR2 YNNKEL come from the germline V gene (reference sequence). The CDR3 here is CASSSKGYPLVDTQYF. CDR3 nucleotide sequence: TGTGCCAGCAGCTCCAAGGGGTATCCTCTGGTAGATACGCAGTATTTT.

This clone has a single count. V gene TRBV5-1 combines with J gene TRBJ2-3; D ambiguous. V was pared by 4 bases and J by 2 bases, with 14 bases between. The CDR3 loop spans 15 amino acids. The germline CDR1 and CDR2 sequences are SGHRS and YFSETQ. For the CDR3, the DNA is TGCGCCAGCAGCCAGTCGGATGTGACCACAGATACGCAGTATTTT. Translated, it gives CASSQSDVTTDTQYF.

J is TRBJ1-2 and V is TRBV10-3, with D uncertain. The germline V gene encodes CDR1 ENHRY and CDR2 SYGVKD. The CDR3 is 14 residues long. Deletions cut 4 bases from V and 1 base from J, with 10 bases between. CDR3 nucleotide sequence: TGTGCCATCAGTGCAGGTTCACTTAACTATGGCTACACCTTC. Amino acids: CAISAGSLNYGYTF.

The chain links TRBV7-8 to TRBJ1-1, with a tentative D call TRBD1 (6 bases). Germline V gene lookup returns CDR1 SGHVS and CDR2 FQNEAQ. CDR3 length equals 12 residues. Trimming took 5 bases from V and 8 from J, leaving 12 bases between them. The CDR3 DNA sequence: TGTGCCAGCAGCCTCGGAGGGGGAGAAGCTTTCTTT. As protein: CASSLGGGEAFF.

On this clone itself: The same CDR3 can be traced to other DNA sequences in this sample. The rearrangement joins TRBV5-1 to TRBJ2-1; 9 bases map to TRBD2. Germline CDR1 and CDR2: SGHRS and YFSETQ. After removal of 3 bases from V and 0 bases from J, the junction contained 1 base not matched to a gene. CDR3 length: 15 amino acids. The DNA for the CDR3 is TGCGCCAGCAGCTCGACTAGCGGCTCCTACAATGAGCAGTTCTTC. This translates into CASSSTSGSYNEQFF.

The chain recombines TRBV6-2 or TRBV6-3 with TRBJ2-1; 7 nucleotides agree with TRBD2. Germline trimming cut 2 bases from V and 4 bases from J; bases unmatched to any gene: 5. The CDR3 has 15 residues. The germline CDR1 and CDR2 sequences are MNHEY and SVGEGT. CDR3 sequence: CASSYRAGDYNEQFF. CDR3 DNA: TGTGCCAGCAGTTACCGGGCGGGGGATTACAATGAGCAGTTCTTC.

The chain's CDR3 is CASSQGGTNQPQHF. In DNA form, the CDR3 reads TGTGCCAGCAGCCAAGGAGGGACCAATCAGCCCCAGCATTTT. The chain is built from TRBV4-2 and TRBJ1-5; D perhaps matches TRBD1 (5 bases). Germline CDR1 is LGHNA and CDR2 is YNFKEQ. The V end lost 1 base, the J end lost 3 bases, and 7 bases lay between the germline ends. This CDR3 has 14 amino acids.

CDR3 DNA: TGTGCCAGCAGCGGTAGCGGGAGGGTCTACAATGAGCAGTTCTTC. Protein product: CASSGSGRVYNEQFF. The rearrangement joins TRBV9 to TRBJ2-1; TRBD2 matches 11 bases. J lost 3 bases, V lost 3 bases, and 2 bases had no gene match. Germline lookup yields CDR1 SGDLS and CDR2 YYNGEE. This CDR3 is built from 15 residues.

This clone appeared once. The V call is TRBV14, the J call TRBJ2-7; 11 bases are a match to TRBD1. The CDR3 consists of 16 residues. The V gene's germline CDR1 is SGHDN and CDR2 FVKESK. Losses at the gene ends were 3 bases for V and 2 bases for J; bases not matched to a gene: 6. The CDR3 DNA reads as TGTGCCAGCAGCCAGGGGGACAGGGGGTGGACCTACGAGCAGTACTTC. Its protein is CASSQGDRGWTYEQYF.

The chain joins TRBV2 to TRBJ2-5; 11 bases align to TRBD2. The J segment lost 5 bases and the V segment lost 5 bases, leaving 7 bases of the junction unmatched. The CDR3 sequence is 15 residues long. The V gene's germline CDR1 is SNHLY and CDR2 FYNNEI. CDR3 nucleotide sequence: TGTGCCAGCAGTATAGCGGGAGGGCCGAGGGAGACCCAGTACTTC. This codes for CASSIAGGPRETQYF. Using reference TRBV2 and TRBJ2-5 for the parts outside the CDR3, the full variable domain is EPEVTQTPSHQVTQMGQEVILRCVPISNHLYFYWYRQILGQKVEFLVSFYNNEISEKSEIFDDQFSVERPDGSNFTLKIRSTKLEDSAMYFCASSIAGGPRETQYFGPGTRLLVL.

V gene TRBV4-1 combines with J gene TRBJ2-6, with a possible D match to TRBD1 (6 bases). This CDR3 contains 19 residues. Deletions cut 0 bases from V and 0 bases from J, with 15 bases between. CDR1 and CDR2 from the germline V gene are MGHRA and YSYEKL. As DNA, the CDR3 is TGCGCCAGCAGCCAAGATCGGGCAGGGGTCTTCTCTGGGGCCAACGTCCTGACTTTC. Translated, it gives CASSQDRAGVFSGANVLTF.